This TCR beta chain was captured by sequencing in a study of cytomegalovirus exposure and HLA in healthy donors. This CDR3 region has 12 residues. The germline CDR1 and CDR2 sequences are LNHDA and SQIVND (reference sequence). Trimming removed 5 bases from V and 6 bases from J, with 10 bases in between. Both 60 Vbeta primers and 13 Jbeta primers went into the PCR. TCRdb keeps only in-frame clones here, not all; method: immunoSEQ multiplex PCR. The sample holds tens of thousands of clones, 78% seen once. This TCR came from a man aged 40-49 years in good health and CMV-seronegative. The chain joins TRBV19 to TRBJ1-1; a possible D gene is TRBD1 (5 bases). Sequenced sample: PBMCs. CDR3 in DNA: TGTGCCAGTAGTCCAGGGATATCTGAAGCTTTCTTT. Protein sequence: CASSPGISEAFF.